A selection of T cell receptor beta chains follows, all from one sample in a study of beta chain features in type 1 diabetes. The protocol was immunoSEQ multiplex PCR, while the TCRdb copy is restricted to in-frame clones and leaves out a portion. Here the sample spans a few hundred thousand clones, over 8.5% being singletons. Sequenced: central memory CD4+ T cells from blood. The receptors were sampled from a man between 25 and 39 years old with type 1 diabetes. Each CDR3 is given with its conserved first and last residue. The D gene is left open where the match is weak. Where a row states a size, it is once, few, many or the class of an expanded clone; other rows omit it.

J gene | D gene | clone size | V gene | CDR3 protein | CDR3 DNA
TRBJ2-3 | NA | few | TRBV28 | CASQRGWSTDTQYF | TGTGCCAGCCAAAGGGGTTGGTCCACAGATACGCAGTATTTT
TRBJ2-7 | TRBD1 | few | TRBV29-1 | CSVESNRGLAYEQYF | TGCAGCGTTGAAAGCAACAGGGGGCTCGCCTACGAGCAGTACTTC
TRBJ2-1 | TRBD2 | NA | TRBV5-6 | CASSLFQRGSYNEQFF | TGTGCCAGCAGCTTGTTTCAGCGGGGCTCCTACAATGAGCAGTTCTTC
TRBJ1-5 | NA | NA | TRBV4-1 | CASSRIPRQPQHF | TGCGCCAGCAGCCGCATTCCTCGTCAGCCCCAGCATTTT
TRBJ1-4 | NA | NA | TRBV5-4 | CASSSSPGEKLFF | TGTGCCAGCAGCTCAAGCCCCGGAGAAAAACTGTTTTTT
TRBJ2-5 | NA | few | TRBV19 | CASSNGRQETQYF | TGTGCCAGTAGTAACGGCAGACAAGAGACCCAGTACTTC
TRBJ2-5 | NA | few | TRBV11-2 | CASSFRSGKVETQYF | TGTGCCAGCAGCTTTCGGAGTGGTAAGGTGGAGACCCAGTACTTC
TRBJ2-2 | NA | NA | TRBV4-3 | CASSRGAGATNTGELFF | TGCGCCAGCAGCCGCGGGGCAGGGGCTACGAACACCGGGGAGCTGTTTTTT
TRBJ2-1 | NA | NA | TRBV7-2 | CASSLTMLSSYNEQFF | TGTGCCAGCAGCTTAACGATGCTGAGCTCCTACAATGAGCAGTTCTTC
TRBJ2-7 | TRBD2 | few | TRBV7-9 | CASSLASSGMYEQYF | TGTGCCAGCAGCTTAGCCTCTAGCGGGATGTACGAGCAGTACTTC
TRBJ2-1 | NA | NA | TRBV5-1 | CASSLVDPNEQFF | TGCGCCAGCAGCTTGGTGGACCCTAATGAGCAGTTCTTC
TRBJ2-7 | TRBD1 | few | TRBV27 | CASSSDRVWYEQYF | TGTGCCAGCAGTTCCGACAGGGTGTGGTACGAGCAGTACTTC
TRBJ2-4 | NA | NA | TRBV13 | CASSRSAEYGTKNIQYF | TGTGCCAGCAGCCGATCCGCGGAATACGGTACCAAAAACATTCAGTACTTC
TRBJ1-2 | NA | few | TRBV2 | CASTYRVYGYTF | TGTGCCAGCACCTACAGGGTTTATGGCTACACCTTC
TRBJ2-2 | TRBD1 | NA | TRBV7-9 | CASSRQGTGELFF | TGTGCCAGCAGCCGACAGGGAACCGGGGAGCTGTTTTTT
TRBJ2-7 | NA | NA | TRBV6-5 | CASSYRPLGRGDEQYF | TGTGCCAGCAGTTACCGTCCCTTGGGACGGGGCGACGAGCAGTACTTC
TRBJ2-3 | NA | many | TRBV7-2 | CASSPQGTDTQYF | TGTGCCAGCAGCCCCCAAGGCACAGATACGCAGTATTTT
TRBJ2-4 | NA | NA | TRBV4-1 | CASSQTSTEDIQYF | TGCGCCAGCAGCCAAACGTCCACAGAGGACATTCAGTACTTC
TRBJ2-6 | NA | NA | TRBV27 | CASSLQGANVLTF | TGTGCCAGCAGTTTACAGGGGGCCAACGTCCTGACTTTC
TRBJ2-1 | NA | NA | TRBV2 | CASSVGGLGEQFF | TGTGCCAGCAGTGTCGGGGGGCTAGGAGAGCAGTTCTTC
TRBJ1-5 | NA | NA | TRBV10-3 | CAISESREGGKNQPQHF | TGTGCCATCAGTGAGTCCAGGGAGGGGGGCAAGAATCAGCCCCAGCATTTT
TRBJ2-2 | TRBD2 | few | TRBV28 | CASTRRRSSGSSGELFF | TGTGCCAGCACCCGAAGGAGGTCTAGCGGGAGTTCCGGGGAGCTGTTTTTT
TRBJ2-7 | NA | few | TRBV6-5 | CASSYGPSSYEQYF | TGTGCCAGCAGTTACGGGCCCAGTTCCTACGAGCAGTACTTC
TRBJ1-5 | TRBD1 | few | TRBV29-1 | CSVGTGIDQPQHF | TGCAGCGTTGGGACAGGGATCGATCAGCCCCAGCATTTT
TRBJ2-1 | TRBD2 | few | TRBV5-1 | CASSLSGSSSYNEQFF | TGCGCCAGCAGTCTTAGCGGGTCGAGCTCCTACAATGAGCAGTTCTTC
TRBJ2-2 | TRBD2 | few | TRBV2 | CASKRLAGGGTGELFF | TGTGCCAGCAAAAGGCTAGCGGGAGGAGGCACCGGGGAGCTGTTTTTT
TRBJ2-2 | NA | many | TRBV4-2 | CASSQSSGELFF | TGTGCCAGCAGCCAGTCCTCCGGGGAGCTGTTTTTT
TRBJ2-3 | NA | NA | TRBV28 | CAWSGEGATDTQYF | TGTGCCTGGTCCGGGGAGGGGGCAACAGATACGCAGTATTTT
TRBJ1-1 | TRBD1 | NA | TRBV7-9 | CASSLDRDTEAFF | TGTGCCAGCAGCCTCGACAGGGACACTGAAGCTTTCTTT
TRBJ2-5 | NA | NA | TRBV30 | CAWSRGTRETQYF | TGTGCCTGGAGCCGGGGGACTCGTGAGACCCAGTACTTC
TRBJ1-4 | NA | few | TRBV28 | CASSSRRGANEKLFF | TGTGCCAGCAGTTCTCGAAGGGGTGCTAATGAAAAACTGTTTTTT
TRBJ2-3 | NA | few | TRBV11-2 | CASSPTFGSTDTQYF | TGTGCCAGCAGCCCGACCTTCGGAAGCACAGATACGCAGTATTTT
TRBJ2-2 | NA | NA | TRBV5-1 | CASSLTTGELFF | TGCGCCAGCAGCTTGACAACCGGGGAGCTGTTTTTT
TRBJ2-7 | NA | NA | TRBV5-1 | CASSTASGAYYEQYF | TGCGCCAGCAGCACCGCCTCGGGGGCGTACTACGAGCAGTACTTC
TRBJ2-1 | TRBD2 | NA | TRBV11-2 | CASSLVGLVYNEQFF | TGTGCCAGCAGCTTAGTGGGACTAGTGTACAATGAGCAGTTCTTC
TRBJ1-5 | TRBD1 | few | TRBV5-6 | CASSTGTGWDQPQHF | TGTGCCAGCAGCACCGGGACAGGATGGGATCAGCCCCAGCATTTT
TRBJ1-1 | TRBD1 | NA | TRBV4-2 | CASSVTTGTDNTEAFF | TGTGCCAGCAGCGTTACCACCGGGACAGATAACACTGAAGCTTTCTTT
TRBJ2-1 | TRBD2 | NA | TRBV5-4 | CASSLVSSGRALHNEQFF | TGTGCCAGCAGCTTGGTTTCTAGCGGGAGGGCCTTACACAATGAGCAGTTCTTC
TRBJ2-1 | NA | few | TRBV10-2 | CASLRGRQATRQFF | TGCGCCAGCCTCCGGGGGCGTCAAGCGACTAGGCAGTTCTTC
TRBJ2-2 | NA | NA | TRBV19 | CASTARRNTGELFF | TGTGCCAGTACGGCCAGAAGGAACACCGGGGAGCTGTTTTTT
TRBJ1-2 | NA | NA | TRBV19 | CASSRLGYGYTF | TGTGCCAGTAGTCGCCTGGGCTATGGCTACACCTTC
TRBJ1-4 | NA | NA | TRBV7-9 | CASSLSEKLFF | TGTGCCAGCAGCTTAAGTGAAAAACTGTTTTTT
TRBJ2-7 | NA | few | TRBV7-9 | CASSPPEGLSYEQYF | TGTGCCAGCAGCCCACCCGAGGGACTTTCGTACGAGCAGTACTTC
TRBJ1-6 | NA | NA | TRBV5-4 | CASSFYDGWGPLHF | TGTGCCAGCAGCTTTTACGATGGATGGGGACCCCTCCACTTT
TRBJ1-3 | NA | NA | TRBV9 | CASSVLSGNGNTIYF | TGTGCCAGCAGCGTATTATCAGGGAATGGAAACACCATATATTTT
TRBJ1-1 | TRBD1 | NA | TRBV5-1 | CASSEGTEVDTEAFF | TGCGCCAGCAGCGAAGGGACAGAGGTTGACACTGAAGCTTTCTTT
TRBJ1-2 | NA | NA | TRBV30 | CAWSVGWVEGYTF | TGTGCCTGGAGTGTAGGATGGGTGGAGGGCTACACCTTC
TRBJ2-7 | TRBD1 | NA | TRBV6-1 | CASLWDRGLEQYF | TGTGCCAGCCTATGGGACAGGGGGCTCGAGCAGTACTTC